These 7 T cell receptor beta chains were sequenced from one sample in a study of T cells in localized non-small cell lung cancer. Data came from immunoSEQ multiplex PCR; TCRdb stores just in-frame clones and leaves some out. The table has 40,000 to 65,000 clones, roughly 83% seen once. Sequencing used peripheral blood mononuclear cells, obtained before any cancer treatment. The receptor source for this set is a man aged 40 to 70 with stage III lung adenocarcinoma.

The gene calls are TRBV6-1 and TRBJ1-6; D gene uncertain. The CDR3 runs to 13 residues. In germline, CDR1 is MNHNS, CDR2 SASEGT. The germline V and J ends were trimmed by 2 bases and 8 bases, with 7 bases remaining between them. DNA of the CDR3: TGTGCCAGCAGTGAATCGGGCGATTCACCCCTCCACTTT. Protein: CASSESGDSPLHF.

This sequence joins TRBV7-9 and TRBJ2-7; D could derive from TRBD1 or TRBD2 (6 bases each). The ends were cut back, 5 bases at V and 4 bases at J, with 18 bases in the middle. Per the germline V gene, CDR1 is SEHNR and CDR2 is FQNEAQ (reference sequence). CDR3 size: 15 residues. The chain's CDR3 is CASSPTTGGLYEQYF. The CDR3 DNA sequence: TGTGCCAGCAGCCCAACGACAGGAGGGCTTTACGAGCAGTACTTC.

V gene TRBV7-6 combines with J gene TRBJ1-3; the D is unclear. CDR1 and CDR2 (germline): SGHVS, FNYEAQ. This CDR3 contains 16 residues. V was clipped by 3 bases and J by 3 bases, with 15 bases between them. CDR3 bases: TGTGCCAGCAGCTTTGAACCGAATACTGGTGGAAACACCATATATTTT. Translation: CASSFEPNTGGNTIYF.

The rearrangement joins TRBV5-1 to TRBJ2-1; D unclear. Germline CDR1 and CDR2: SGHRS and YFSETQ. The length of the CDR3 is 13 residues. V lost 0 bases and J 5 bases, leaving 6 bases between the germline ends. As DNA, the CDR3 is TGCGCCAGCAGCTTGGAGTGGGACAATGAGCAGTTCTTC. Its protein is CASSLEWDNEQFF.

The V call is TRBV4-3, the J call TRBJ1-3; 8 bases match TRBD1. After removal of 1 base from V and 4 bases from J, the junction contained 0 bases not matched to a gene. The germline V gene has CDR1 LGHNA and CDR2 YSLEER. CDR3 length: 14 amino acids. The chain's CDR3 is CASSQGQGGNTIYF. The DNA of the CDR3 is TGCGCCAGCAGCCAAGGACAGGGGGGAAACACCATATATTTT.

This sequence joins TRBV11-2 and TRBJ1-1, with D possibly being TRBD1 (6 bases). This CDR3 spans 19 amino acids. Germline assignment: CDR1 SGHAT and CDR2 FQNNGV. The V end lost 5 bases, the J end lost 0 bases, and 25 bases lay between the germline ends. CDR3 DNA sequence: TGTGCCAGCAGCGAATCGACCGGGACAAGGAGTATCCTGAACACTGAAGCTTTCTTT. Its protein product is CASSESTGTRSILNTEAFF. Full variable domain (missing parts from reference TRBV11-2 and TRBJ1-1): EAGVAQSPRYKIIEKRQSVAFWCNPISGHATLYWYQQILGQGPKLLIQFQNNGVVDDSQLPKDRFSAERLKGVDSTLKIQPAKLEDSAVYLCASSESTGTRSILNTEAFFGQGTRLTVV.

The CDR3 sequence: CASSSGQGWTEAFF. In nucleotides, the CDR3 is TGTGCCAGCAGCTCTGGGCAGGGGTGGACTGAAGCTTTCTTT. V usage is TRBV7-9 and J usage is TRBJ1-1; tentative D call: TRBD1 (6 bases). This CDR3 has 14 residues. V was cut by 4 bases and J by 5 bases, with 14 bases left in between. Germline lookup yields CDR1 SEHNR and CDR2 FQNEAQ (reference sequence).